What follows are 16 T cell receptor beta chains derived from one specimen sequenced in a study of cytomegalovirus exposure and HLA in healthy donors. Primers: 60 Vbeta forward and 13 Jbeta reverse. The data were produced by immunoSEQ multiplex PCR, yet TCRdb's version contains in-frame clones alone and is incomplete. The data show about 140,000 clones, approximately 78% seen once. The sequenced sample consisted of PBMCs. The receptors derive from a man aged 18 to 29 in good health and CMV-seropositive.

The chain uses TRBV5-4 and TRBJ2-3; D gene unclear. Germline values: CDR1 SGHNT, CDR2 YYREEE (reference sequence). V was trimmed by 0 bases and J by 2 bases, leaving 16 bases between them. The length of the CDR3 is 17 residues. The DNA for the CDR3 is TGTGCCAGCAGCTTGGAGGCGGCCATCCCTCCCACAGATACGCAGTATTTT. Translating it yields CASSLEAAIPPTDTQYF.

The chain uses TRBV25-1 and TRBJ2-1, with 12 bases that match TRBD1. V was clipped by 5 bases and J by 7 bases; unmatched bases: 6. CDR3 length: 15 residues. From germline, CDR1 is MGHDK and CDR2 SYGVNS. DNA of the CDR3: TGTGCCAGCAGTCTCGGGGACAGGGGGCTAAATGAGCAGTTCTTC. It is translated as CASSLGDRGLNEQFF. Combining the CDR3 with reference TRBV25-1 and TRBJ2-1 gives the whole variable domain EADIYQTPRYLVIGTGKKITLECSQTMGHDKMYWYQQDPGMELHLIHYSYGVNSTEKGDLSSESTVSRIRTEHFPLTLESARPSHTSQYLCASSLGDRGLNEQFFGPGTRLTVL.

The chain is built from TRBV7-9 and TRBJ2-3, with D possibly being TRBD2 (5 bases). The CDR3 has 17 residues. Per germline, CDR1 SEHNR and CDR2 FQNEAQ (reference sequence). With 0 bases removed from V and 2 bases from J, the gap between germline ends came to 15 bases. CDR3 sequence (DNA): TGTGCCAGCAGCTTAGCGGGAGTGACCATGGACACAGATACGCAGTATTTT. Amino acid sequence: CASSLAGVTMDTDTQYF.

The chain links TRBV5-8 to TRBJ2-4; D is uncertain. The CDR3 covers 16 residues. V was pared by 2 bases and J by 4 bases, with 16 bases between. The germline gives CDR1 SGHTS, CDR2 YDEGEE. CDR3 sequence (DNA): TGTGCCAGCAGCTTCCTACAACAGCTACAGAAAAACATTCAGTACTTC. This gives the protein CASSFLQQLQKNIQYF.

The chain recombines TRBV27 with TRBJ1-2, with TRBD1 matching 7 bases. The V gene end was trimmed by 5 bases and the J gene end by 2 bases; junction bases not matched to a gene: 2. There are 13 residues in the CDR3. CDR1 and CDR2 from the germline V gene are MNHEY and SMNVEV (reference sequence). The CDR3 DNA sequence: TGTGCCAGCAGTCCGGGACAGAACTATGGCTACACCTTC. As protein: CASSPGQNYGYTF.

DNA of the CDR3: TGTGCCAGTAGCCTTGGCGGTTCCTACAATGAGCAGTTCTTC. It yields the protein CASSLGGSYNEQFF. The chain has TRBV19 and TRBJ2-1; no firm D call. Between the trimmed V and J ends, which lost 6 bases and 1 base, there was a span of 10 bases. Germline lookup yields CDR1 LNHDA and CDR2 SQIVND (reference sequence). The CDR3 has 14 residues. The full variable domain, with the rest looked up from reference TRBV19 and TRBJ2-1, is DGGITQSPKYLFRKEGQNVTLSCEQNLNHDAMYWYRQDPGQGLRLIYYSQIVNDFQKGDIAEGYSVSREKKESFPLTVTSAQKNPTAFYLCASSLGGSYNEQFFGPGTRLTVL.

The chain is built from TRBV28 and TRBJ2-1, with 14 nucleotides matching TRBD2. Germline CDR1 and CDR2: MDHEN and SYDVKM. The junction had 13 bases not matched to a gene; V was cut back by 9 bases and J by 6 bases. The CDR3 extends over 17 amino acids. CDR3 coding DNA: TGTGCCAGTCTGACTAGCGGGAGGGCCGGGAGGAGCAATGAGCAGTTCTTC. Translated, it gives CASLTSGRAGRSNEQFF.

This sequence joins TRBV5-1 and TRBJ2-7; possible D gene TRBD2, 5 bases. Germline-derived CDR1 and CDR2 are SGHRS and YFSETQ. V lost 0 bases to trimming and J lost 5 bases, with 12 bases between them. This CDR3 has 14 amino acids. Written as DNA, the CDR3 is TGCGCCAGCAGCTTGGCTAGCCAAGCCCACGAGCAGTACTTC. Residues: CASSLASQAHEQYF.

There are a few counts of this clone. The rearrangement links TRBV9 to TRBJ2-7; D not resolved. The germline V and J ends were trimmed by 0 bases and 2 bases, with 12 bases remaining between them. The V gene's germline CDR1 is SGDLS and CDR2 YYNGEE. This CDR3 has 15 residues. The CDR3 protein is CASSVGPITAYEQYF. The CDR3 DNA follows: TGTGCCAGCAGCGTAGGGCCGATCACCGCCTACGAGCAGTACTTC.

This chain uses TRBV7-8 with TRBJ2-2; D is undetermined. From germline, CDR1 is SGHVS and CDR2 FQNEAQ. With 4 bases removed from V and 6 bases from J, the gap between germline ends came to 9 bases. The CDR3 totals 13 residues. The CDR3 region has the DNA TGTGCCAGCAGCTACATTAGCTCCGGGGAGCTGTTTTTT. Its translation: CASSYISSGELFF. The complete variable domain, with remaining parts taken from reference TRBV7-8 and TRBJ2-2, reads GAGVSQSPRYKVAKRGQDVALRCDPISGHVSLFWYQQALGQGPEFLTYFQNEAQLDKSGLPSDRFFAERPEGSVSTLKIQRTQQEDSAVYLCASSYISSGELFFGEGSRLTVL.

This chain connects TRBV4-1 to TRBJ2-1, with 10 bases aligning to TRBD2. The CDR3 has 16 residues. J gave up 8 bases and V 0 bases, and 7 bases lay outside the gene matches. Per germline, CDR1 MGHRA and CDR2 YSYEKL. The CDR3 bases are TGCGCCAGCAGCCAAGATATGGCTAGCGGGAGCTATGAGCAGTTCTTC. It encodes CASSQDMASGSYEQFF.

The chain couples TRBV2 to TRBJ1-5; D remains unclear. The V end lost 4 bases, the J end lost 0 bases, and 10 bases lay between the germline ends. Germline V gene sequence: CDR1 SNHLY, CDR2 FYNNEI. The CDR3 consists of 15 residues. CDR3 nucleotides: TGTGCCAGCAGTGCCCCGGGAAATAGCAATCAGCCCCAGCATTTT. Amino acid sequence: CASSAPGNSNQPQHF.

This chain joins TRBV5-6 and TRBJ2-2; TRBD2 matches 8 bases. The CDR3 extends over 14 amino acids. With V trimmed by 4 bases and J by 6 bases, 5 bases remained unmatched. Germline V gene data show CDR1 as SGHDT and CDR2 as YYEEEE. The CDR3 nucleotides read TGTGCCAGCAGCCAAAGCGGGAGTGCCGGGGAGCTGTTTTTT. Its translation: CASSQSGSAGELFF.

V gene TRBV11-2 combines with J gene TRBJ1-2; unclear D gene. With 0 bases removed from V and 4 bases from J, the gap between germline ends came to 15 bases. Per the germline V gene, CDR1 is SGHAT and CDR2 is FQNNGV. The CDR3 has 16 amino acids. CDR3 nucleotides: TGTGCCAGCAGCTTAGATAGAACCGGGGTGGGCTATGGCTACACCTTC. Translated, it gives CASSLDRTGVGYGYTF.

This chain connects TRBV28 to TRBJ1-3; possible D gene TRBD1, 6 bases. Per germline, CDR1 MDHEN and CDR2 SYDVKM. V lost 4 bases and J 1 base, leaving 14 bases between the germline ends. The CDR3 extends over 16 amino acids. CDR3 residues: CASSSGGGFSGNTIYF. CDR3 DNA: TGTGCCAGCAGTTCCGGGGGGGGCTTTTCTGGAAACACCATATATTTT.

The rearrangement uses TRBV28 and TRBJ1-2; the D gene is possibly TRBD1 (6 bases). Germline V gene sequence: CDR1 MDHEN, CDR2 SYDVKM. The CDR3 extends over 16 amino acids. V was pared by 5 bases and J by 4 bases, with 20 bases between. The CDR3 coding sequence is TGTGCCAGCAGTCCCCCGGGAAGGGGGGGAAGCTATGGCTACACCTTC. Translating it yields CASSPPGRGGSYGYTF.